The TCR beta chain under discussion was sequenced for a study of cytomegalovirus exposure and HLA in healthy donors. The data were produced by immunoSEQ multiplex PCR, yet TCRdb's version contains in-frame clones alone and is incomplete. The table has 230,000 or so clones, around 88% seen once; the top ten hold over 2.5%. The CDR3 extends over 11 amino acids. Trimming took 4 bases from V and 3 from J, leaving 4 bases between them. Germline CDR1 reads SGHRS; CDR2 reads YFSETQ. The TCR comes from a woman aged 18-35 years in good health and CMV-seronegative. Material for sequencing was PBMCs. The V and J genes are TRBV5-1 and TRBJ2-5; D is ambiguous. The CDR3 DNA reads TGCGCCAGCAGCACTGAAGAGACCCAGTACTTC. Translated: CASSTEETQYF.